Listed below are T cell receptor beta chains from one sample, sequenced in a study of cytomegalovirus exposure and HLA in healthy donors. The method was immunoSEQ multiplex PCR; TCRdb's version includes in-frame clones alone and lacks a portion of them. The table lists some 100,000 clones, approximately 89% of them singletons. Material: PBMCs. All receptors come from a man between 18 and 29 years old in good health and CMV-seronegative. The CDR3 runs from the conserved cysteine through the conserved F or W. The D gene is left open where the match is weak. Expanded clones get a size class; other rows say once, few or many, or leave the size out.

TRBJ1-1,.,TRBV19,.,TGTGCCACCAAGATGGGGGGGCGTGGGAACACTGAAGCTTTCTTT,CATKMGGRGNTEAFF
TRBJ2-3,.,TRBV5-4,.,TGTGCCAGTATTAGCGCCCTCGACACAGATACGCAGTATTTT,CASISALDTDTQYF
TRBJ2-7,.,TRBV6-1,.,TGTGCCAGCAGTGACGGCGGCTCCTACGAGCAGTACTTC,CASSDGGSYEQYF
TRBJ1-5,.,TRBV5-4,.,TGTGCCAGCAGCTTGGTAGGGGACAATCAGCCCCAGCATTTT,CASSLVGDNQPQHF
TRBJ2-7,.,TRBV5-5,.,TGTGCCAGCAGCTTGCGGACATCCGCCGACGAGCAGTACTTC,CASSLRTSADEQYF
TRBJ1-2,.,TRBV6-1,.,TGTGCCAGCAGTGAAGCGGTGGGGACTAAGTTTAACTATGGCTACACCTTC,CASSEAVGTKFNYGYTF
TRBJ2-7,.,TRBV12-5,.,TGTGCTAGTGGCAGGGGTTATCAGGGAACCTACGAGCAGTACTTC,CASGRGYQGTYEQYF
TRBJ1-2,few,TRBV7-9,TRBD1,TGTGCCAGCTCCGCCGGGACAGGGCACGGCTACACCTTC,CASSAGTGHGYTF
TRBJ1-4,.,TRBV30,.,TGTGCCTGGGGGAGAGATCCCCGTAATGAAAAACTGTTTTTT,CAWGRDPRNEKLFF
TRBJ2-3,.,TRBV28,.,TGTGCCAGCAGCCATGATACGCAGTATTTT,CASSHDTQYF
TRBJ1-4,.,TRBV4-1,.,TGCGCCAGCAGCCAAGTCGGGGATAATAACGAAAAACTGTTTTTT,CASSQVGDNNEKLFF
TRBJ2-7,.,TRBV6-1,TRBD2,TGTGCCAGCAGTGCCAGCGGGAACAGCGAGCAGTACTTC,CASSASGNSEQYF
TRBJ2-5,.,TRBV14,TRBD1,TGTGCCAGCAGCCGGACAGGGCAAGAGACCCAGTACTTC,CASSRTGQETQYF
TRBJ2-1,.,TRBV28,.,TGTGCCAGTGCCGGGACTGGCTACAATGAGCAGTTCTTC,CASAGTGYNEQFF
TRBJ2-7,.,TRBV27,TRBD1,TGTGCCAGCAGCTTATTCAACAGGGGGTCCTACGAGCAGTACTTC,CASSLFNRGSYEQYF
TRBJ2-2,few,TRBV9,.,TGTGCCAGCAGCGGAGGGACATCGTCTGGGGAGCTGTTTTTT,CASSGGTSSGELFF
TRBJ1-1,.,TRBV4-3,TRBD1,TGCGCCAGCAGTCAGACAGGGCTGAGCACTGAAGCTTTCTTT,CASSQTGLSTEAFF
TRBJ2-7,once,TRBV29-1,.,TGCAGCGTTGAGGCAGGCTCCTACGAGCAGTACTTC,CSVEAGSYEQYF
TRBJ2-6,.,TRBV7-8,.,TGTGCCAGCCTCCATGGGCCTGGGGCCAACGTCCTGACTTTC,CASLHGPGANVLTF
TRBJ1-6,.,TRBV2,.,TGTGCCAGCAGTGTTATTCGCGGCCAAACACCCCTCCACTTT,CASSVIRGQTPLHF
TRBJ2-7,.,TRBV19,.,TGTGCCAGTAGTACTCAAGCGGTCCTAGCACGCGAGCAGTACTTC,CASSTQAVLAREQYF
TRBJ1-5,.,TRBV18,TRBD1,TGTGCCAGCTCCCCGACAGGGCCCAATCAGCCCCAGCATTTT,CASSPTGPNQPQHF